This is a list of T cell receptor beta chains from one sample in a study of blood T cell repertoires in COVID-19. The protocol was immunoSEQ multiplex PCR, while the TCRdb copy is restricted to in-frame clones and leaves out a portion. The table records approximately 150,000 clones, around 84% of them present only once. Sequenced material: peripheral blood. The receptor set was obtained from a human donor in a cohort sampled during active COVID-19. CDR3s include the opening cysteine and the closing phenylalanine or tryptophan. A D gene is named only where the DNA matches it firmly. Not all rows give a size; the values are once, few, many and, for expanded clones, a class.

j_call: TRBJ1-5
v_call: TRBV28
d_call: .
clone_size: .
cdr3_nt: TGTGCCAGCAGTTTACCAGGGCAGGGGCTGGGTCAGCCCCAGCATTTT
cdr3_aa: CASSLPGQGLGQPQHF

j_call: TRBJ1-6
v_call: TRBV28
d_call: .
clone_size: once
cdr3_nt: TGTGCCAGCAGTTTGTTGGTCGGGGATGATTCACCCCTCCACTTT
cdr3_aa: CASSLLVGDDSPLHF

j_call: TRBJ2-1
v_call: TRBV24-1
d_call: TRBD2
clone_size: once
cdr3_nt: TGTGCCACCAGTGATCTCGGGACTAGCGGTGATGAGCAGTTCTTC
cdr3_aa: CATSDLGTSGDEQFF

j_call: TRBJ1-2
v_call: TRBV3-1/TRBV3-2
d_call: .
clone_size: once
cdr3_nt: TGTGCCAGCAGCCAAGCCCGACAGAACTATGGCTACACCTTC
cdr3_aa: CASSQARQNYGYTF

j_call: TRBJ2-1
v_call: TRBV11-2
d_call: TRBD1
clone_size: .
cdr3_nt: TGTGCCAGCAGCTTGGGTCAGGGGGACTACAATGAGCAGTTCTTC
cdr3_aa: CASSLGQGDYNEQFF

j_call: TRBJ2-3
v_call: TRBV28
d_call: TRBD2
clone_size: .
cdr3_nt: TGTGCCAGCAGTCCTGGACTAGCCCGCACAGATACGCAGTATTTT
cdr3_aa: CASSPGLARTDTQYF

j_call: TRBJ2-5
v_call: TRBV9
d_call: TRBD2
clone_size: .
cdr3_nt: TGTGCCAGCAGCACCACCTCCGGGACTAGCGGGATAGGGACCCAGTACTTC
cdr3_aa: CASSTTSGTSGIGTQYF

j_call: TRBJ1-2
v_call: TRBV5-4
d_call: TRBD1
clone_size: .
cdr3_nt: TGTGCCAGCAGCTCGGGACAGGACCGCTTCTATGGCTACACCTTC
cdr3_aa: CASSSGQDRFYGYTF

j_call: TRBJ2-1
v_call: TRBV9
d_call: TRBD1
clone_size: .
cdr3_nt: TGTGCCAGCAGCCCTAGAGGGACAGGGACTGTGGGGTTCTACAATGAGCAGTTCTTC
cdr3_aa: CASSPRGTGTVGFYNEQFF

j_call: TRBJ2-5
v_call: TRBV7-7
d_call: TRBD2
clone_size: .
cdr3_nt: TGTGCTAGCAGCTTATCGACTAGCGGGAATGGAGGGACCCAGTACTTC
cdr3_aa: CASSLSTSGNGGTQYF

j_call: TRBJ2-1
v_call: TRBV6-5
d_call: TRBD2
clone_size: .
cdr3_nt: TGTGCCAGCAGTCTACTAGCGGGAGGGCGGGATGAGCAGTTCTTC
cdr3_aa: CASSLLAGGRDEQFF

j_call: TRBJ2-5
v_call: TRBV4-2
d_call: TRBD2
clone_size: .
cdr3_nt: TGTGCCAGCAGCCAAGATTGGCTAGCGGGGGTCCAAGAGACCCAGTACTTC
cdr3_aa: CASSQDWLAGVQETQYF

j_call: TRBJ2-7
v_call: TRBV7-9
d_call: .
clone_size: .
cdr3_nt: TGTGCCAGCAGCCCGTCGGACTCGGGCGAGCAGTACTTC
cdr3_aa: CASSPSDSGEQYF

j_call: TRBJ1-2
v_call: TRBV18
d_call: .
clone_size: .
cdr3_nt: TGTGCCAGCTCACCGTCAGGGGAGTATTATGGCTACACCTTC
cdr3_aa: CASSPSGEYYGYTF

j_call: TRBJ1-4
v_call: TRBV6-6
d_call: .
clone_size: .
cdr3_nt: TGTGCCAGCAGGAGGGACATGAGCGGTGAAAAACTGTTTTTT
cdr3_aa: CASRRDMSGEKLFF

j_call: TRBJ2-3
v_call: TRBV3-1/TRBV3-2
d_call: .
clone_size: .
cdr3_nt: TGTGCCAGCAGCCAAACGGGAGTCACAGATACGCAGTATTTT
cdr3_aa: CASSQTGVTDTQYF

j_call: TRBJ2-7
v_call: TRBV7-2
d_call: TRBD1
clone_size: .
cdr3_nt: TGTGCCAGCAGCTTAAAATTTAAGGGACAGGGTAAGGAGCAGCAGTACTTC
cdr3_aa: CASSLKFKGQGKEQQYF

j_call: TRBJ2-2
v_call: TRBV2
d_call: TRBD2
clone_size: .
cdr3_nt: TGTGCCAGCAGTGTCCGCCGACTAGCGGGGGAGAACACCGGGGAGCTGTTTTTT
cdr3_aa: CASSVRRLAGENTGELFF

j_call: TRBJ2-1
v_call: TRBV6-2/TRBV6-3
d_call: TRBD2
clone_size: .
cdr3_nt: TGTGCCAGCAGCCCTCGGAAAGCGGGGGGGGGAAATGAGCAGTTCTTC
cdr3_aa: CASSPRKAGGGNEQFF

j_call: TRBJ2-5
v_call: TRBV5-4
d_call: .
clone_size: .
cdr3_nt: TGTGCCAGCAGCTTCTTGCAGGGACAAGAGACCCAGTACTTC
cdr3_aa: CASSFLQGQETQYF

j_call: TRBJ2-1
v_call: TRBV19
d_call: TRBD1
clone_size: .
cdr3_nt: TGTGCCAGTAGTACAGGGGGCAATGAGCAGTTCTTC
cdr3_aa: CASSTGGNEQFF

j_call: TRBJ2-3
v_call: TRBV11-3
d_call: .
clone_size: .
cdr3_nt: TGTGCCAGCAGCACTGGGGATCTAGCGTCAGATACGCAGTATTTT
cdr3_aa: CASSTGDLASDTQYF

j_call: TRBJ1-3
v_call: TRBV18
d_call: .
clone_size: .
cdr3_nt: TGTGCCAGCTCACCACAGCGGGATGGAAACACCATATATTTT
cdr3_aa: CASSPQRDGNTIYF

j_call: TRBJ2-7
v_call: TRBV9
d_call: TRBD2
clone_size: once
cdr3_nt: TGTGCCAGCAGCTTCGGGACTAGCCCCAGCTCCTACGAGCAGTACTTC
cdr3_aa: CASSFGTSPSSYEQYF

j_call: TRBJ2-2
v_call: TRBV11-3
d_call: .
clone_size: .
cdr3_nt: TGTGCCAGCAGCTTAGATTACACACAAGGAGTGGGGGAGCTGTTTTTT
cdr3_aa: CASSLDYTQGVGELFF

j_call: TRBJ2-6
v_call: TRBV5-4
d_call: TRBD2
clone_size: .
cdr3_nt: TGTGCCAGCAGACCAGGACTAGCGACCAGCTCTGGGGCCAACGTCCTGACTTTC
cdr3_aa: CASRPGLATSSGANVLTF